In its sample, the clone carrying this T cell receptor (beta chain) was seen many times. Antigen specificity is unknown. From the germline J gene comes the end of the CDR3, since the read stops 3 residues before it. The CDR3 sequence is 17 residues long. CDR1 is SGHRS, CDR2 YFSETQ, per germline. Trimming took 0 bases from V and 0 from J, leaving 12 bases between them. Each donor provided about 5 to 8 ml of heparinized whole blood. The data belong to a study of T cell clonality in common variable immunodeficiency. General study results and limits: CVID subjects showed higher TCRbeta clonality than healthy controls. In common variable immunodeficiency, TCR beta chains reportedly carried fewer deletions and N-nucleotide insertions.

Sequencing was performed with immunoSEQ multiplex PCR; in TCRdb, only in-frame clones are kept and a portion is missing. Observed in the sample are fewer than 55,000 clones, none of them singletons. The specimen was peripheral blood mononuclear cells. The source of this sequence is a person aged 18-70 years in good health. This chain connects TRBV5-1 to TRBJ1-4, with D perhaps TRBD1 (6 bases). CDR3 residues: CASSLGGQSATNEKLFF. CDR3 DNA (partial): TGCGCCAGCAGCTTGGGCGGACAGAGCGCAACTAATGAAAAA.